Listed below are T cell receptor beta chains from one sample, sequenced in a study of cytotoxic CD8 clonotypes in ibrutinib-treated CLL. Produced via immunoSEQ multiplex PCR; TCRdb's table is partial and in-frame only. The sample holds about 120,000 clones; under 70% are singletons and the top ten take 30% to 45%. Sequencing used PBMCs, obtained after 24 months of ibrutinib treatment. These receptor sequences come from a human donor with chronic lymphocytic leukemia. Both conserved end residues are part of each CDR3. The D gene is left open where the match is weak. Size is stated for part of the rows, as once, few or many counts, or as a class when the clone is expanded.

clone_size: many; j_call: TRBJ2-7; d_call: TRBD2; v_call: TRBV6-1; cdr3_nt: TGTGCCAGCAGTGGCCCACAGGGACTAGCGGGAATCTCCTACGAGCAGTACTTC; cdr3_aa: CASSGPQGLAGISYEQYF
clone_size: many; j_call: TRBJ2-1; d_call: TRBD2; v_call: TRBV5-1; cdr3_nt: TGCGCCAGCAGGGTCGGACTAGCGGGGAGAGATGAGCAGTTCTTC; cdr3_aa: CASRVGLAGRDEQFF
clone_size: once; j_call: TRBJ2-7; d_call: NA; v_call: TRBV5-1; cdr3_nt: TGCGCCAGCAGCTTTTCAGGGCGGGACGAGCAGTACTTC; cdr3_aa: CASSFSGRDEQYF
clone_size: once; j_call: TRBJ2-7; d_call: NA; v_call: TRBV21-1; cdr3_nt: TGTGCCAGCAGCAAAGACAGCTCCTACGAGCAGTACTTC; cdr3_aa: CASSKDSSYEQYF
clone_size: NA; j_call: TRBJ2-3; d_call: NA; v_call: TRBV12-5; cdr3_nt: TGTGCTAGTGGTTTGACCCGGGACGGACGAATCAGCACAGATACGCAGTATTTT; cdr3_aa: CASGLTRDGRISTDTQYF
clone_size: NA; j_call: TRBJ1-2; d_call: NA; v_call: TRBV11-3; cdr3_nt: TGTGCCAGCAGCTTAATGGGACATTCGCCCGATGGCTACACCTTC; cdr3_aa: CASSLMGHSPDGYTF
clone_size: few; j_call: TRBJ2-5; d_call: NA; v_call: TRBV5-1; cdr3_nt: TGCGCCAGCAGCTTGTCCCTTGGCGGGGTAGAGACCCAGTACTTC; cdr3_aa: CASSLSLGGVETQYF
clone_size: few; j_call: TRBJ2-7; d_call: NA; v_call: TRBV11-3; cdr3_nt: TGTGCCAGCCAGGGGCCGAGTTCCGAGCAGTACTTC; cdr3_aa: CASQGPSSEQYF
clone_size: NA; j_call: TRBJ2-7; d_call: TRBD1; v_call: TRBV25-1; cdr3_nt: TGTGCCAGCAGTGAACAACGGGGACAGGGCTACGAGCAGTACTTC; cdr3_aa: CASSEQRGQGYEQYF
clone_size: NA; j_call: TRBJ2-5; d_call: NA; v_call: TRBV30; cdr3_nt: TGTGCCTGGAGTGTTGGAATCTCGGGGCCGCTCCAAGAGACCCAGTACTTC; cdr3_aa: CAWSVGISGPLQETQYF
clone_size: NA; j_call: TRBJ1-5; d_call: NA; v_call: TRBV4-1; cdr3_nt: TGCGCCAGCAGCCTCGGGGGGCTAGGTCAGCCCCAGCATTTT; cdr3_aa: CASSLGGLGQPQHF
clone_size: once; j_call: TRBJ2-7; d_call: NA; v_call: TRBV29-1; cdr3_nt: TGCAGCGTGCGGACGGGTTGGGGGACAACGAACTACGAGCAGTACTTC; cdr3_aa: CSVRTGWGTTNYEQYF